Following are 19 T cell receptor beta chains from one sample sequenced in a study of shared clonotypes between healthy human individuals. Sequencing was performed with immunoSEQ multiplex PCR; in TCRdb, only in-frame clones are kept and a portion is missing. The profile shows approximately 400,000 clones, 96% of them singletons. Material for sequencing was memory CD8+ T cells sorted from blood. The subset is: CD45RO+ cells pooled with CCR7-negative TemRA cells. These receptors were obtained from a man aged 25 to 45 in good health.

The CDR3 sequence is CASSILLGGPLGNRNNEQFF. In DNA, the CDR3 is TGTGCCAGTAGTATACTCCTGGGGGGGCCCTTGGGCAATCGTAATAATGAGCAGTTCTTC. J is TRBJ2-1 and V is TRBV19, with D possibly matching TRBD2 (7 bases). Germline CDR1 is LNHDA and CDR2 is SQIVND (reference sequence). Trimming cost V 2 bases and J 7 bases, with 30 bases left between them. The CDR3 is 20 residues long.

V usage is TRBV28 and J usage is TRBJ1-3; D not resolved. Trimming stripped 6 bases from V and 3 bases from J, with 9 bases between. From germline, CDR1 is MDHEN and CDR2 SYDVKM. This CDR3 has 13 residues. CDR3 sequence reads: CASSQWGGNTIYF. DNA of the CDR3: TGTGCCAGCAGCCAGTGGGGTGGAAACACCATATATTTT.

DNA of the CDR3: TGTGCCAGCAGCGTGGGGGCGGAGACTGAAGCTTTCTTT. Its protein product is CASSVGAETEAFF. The rearrangement uses TRBV9 and TRBJ1-1, with D possibly TRBD1 on 6 matching bases. Germline values: CDR1 SGDLS, CDR2 YYNGEE. The V gene lost 2 bases and the J gene lost 5 bases, with 10 bases spanning the gap. The CDR3 length is 13 residues.

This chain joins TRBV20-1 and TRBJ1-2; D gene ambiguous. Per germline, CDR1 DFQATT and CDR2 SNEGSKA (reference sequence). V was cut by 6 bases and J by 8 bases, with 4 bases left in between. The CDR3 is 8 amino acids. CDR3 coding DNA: TGCAGTGCCATAGGCTACACCTTC. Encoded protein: CSAIGYTF.

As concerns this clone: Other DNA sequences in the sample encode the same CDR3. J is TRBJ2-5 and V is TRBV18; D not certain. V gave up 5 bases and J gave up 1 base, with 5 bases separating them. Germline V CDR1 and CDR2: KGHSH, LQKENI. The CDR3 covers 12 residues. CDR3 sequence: CASSSSQETQYF. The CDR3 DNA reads TGTGCCAGCTCATCAAGCCAAGAGACCCAGTACTTC.

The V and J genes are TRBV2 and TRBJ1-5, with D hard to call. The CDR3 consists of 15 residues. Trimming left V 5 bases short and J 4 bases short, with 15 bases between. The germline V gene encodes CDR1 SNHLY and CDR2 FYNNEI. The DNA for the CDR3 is TGTGCCAGCAGTCTCTTCCCGGGCCGTAATCAGCCCCAGCATTTT. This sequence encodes CASSLFPGRNQPQHF.

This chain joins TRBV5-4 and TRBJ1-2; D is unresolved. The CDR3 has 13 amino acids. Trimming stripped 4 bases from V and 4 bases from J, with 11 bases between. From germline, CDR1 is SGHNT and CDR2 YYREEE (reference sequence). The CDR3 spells CASSRGWGYGYTF. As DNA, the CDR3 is TGTGCCAGCAGCCGAGGTTGGGGCTATGGCTACACCTTC. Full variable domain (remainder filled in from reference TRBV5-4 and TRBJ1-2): ETGVTQSPTHLIKTRGQQVTLRCSSQSGHNTVSWYQQALGQGPQFIFQYYREEENGRGNFPPRFSGLQFPNYSSELNVNALELDDSALYLCASSRGWGYGYTFGSGTRLTVV.

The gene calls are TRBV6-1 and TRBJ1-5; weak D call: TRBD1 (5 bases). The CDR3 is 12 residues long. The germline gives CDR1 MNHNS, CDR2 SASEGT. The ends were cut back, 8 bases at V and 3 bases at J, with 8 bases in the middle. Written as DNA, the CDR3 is TGTGCCAGCGAGGGGACCAATCAGCCCCAGCATTTT. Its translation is CASEGTNQPQHF.

This chain's CDR3 is CASSESRVSNQPQHF. CDR3 bases: TGTGCCAGCAGTGAAAGCAGGGTTAGCAATCAGCCCCAGCATTTT. The genes are TRBV6-1 and TRBJ1-5; D might be TRBD1 (5 bases). This CDR3 is built from 15 residues. The V gene's germline CDR1 is MNHNS and CDR2 SASEGT. V shed 2 bases and J shed 0 bases, with 8 bases lying between them.

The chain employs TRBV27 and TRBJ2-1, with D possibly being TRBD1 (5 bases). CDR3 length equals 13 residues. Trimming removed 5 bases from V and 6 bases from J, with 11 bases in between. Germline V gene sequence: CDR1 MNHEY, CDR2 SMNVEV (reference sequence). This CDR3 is CASSRRVGNEQFF. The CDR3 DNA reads TGTGCCAGCAGTCGCAGGGTTGGCAATGAGCAGTTCTTC.

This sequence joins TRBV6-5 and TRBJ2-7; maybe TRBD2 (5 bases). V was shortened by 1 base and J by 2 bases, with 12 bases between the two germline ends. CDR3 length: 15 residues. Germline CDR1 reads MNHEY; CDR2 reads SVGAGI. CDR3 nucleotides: TGTGCCAGCAGTTACTTGCGCGGGCCGACCTACGAGCAGTACTTC. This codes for CASSYLRGPTYEQYF.

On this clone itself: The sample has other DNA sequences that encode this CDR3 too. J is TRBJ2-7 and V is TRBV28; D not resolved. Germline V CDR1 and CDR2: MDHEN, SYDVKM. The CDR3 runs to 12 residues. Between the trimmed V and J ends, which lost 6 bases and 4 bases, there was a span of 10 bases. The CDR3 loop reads CASRSSSYEQYF. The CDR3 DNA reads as TGTGCCAGCAGGTCTAGTTCGTACGAGCAGTACTTC.

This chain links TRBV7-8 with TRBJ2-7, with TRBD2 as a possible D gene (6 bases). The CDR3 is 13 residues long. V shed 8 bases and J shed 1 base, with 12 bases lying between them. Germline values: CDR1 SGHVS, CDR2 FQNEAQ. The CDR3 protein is CASERLVSYEQYF. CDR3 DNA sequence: TGTGCCAGCGAGAGACTAGTTTCCTACGAGCAGTACTTC.

The CDR3 is CARRDSQETQYF. In DNA, the CDR3 is TGTGCCAGGCGGGACAGCCAAGAGACCCAGTACTTC. The chain combines TRBV10-3 with TRBJ2-5; weak D call: TRBD1 (7 bases). The V end was cut by 10 bases, the J end by 1 base, with 10 bases between. The CDR3 contains 12 residues. Germline CDR1 is ENHRY and CDR2 is SYGVKD.

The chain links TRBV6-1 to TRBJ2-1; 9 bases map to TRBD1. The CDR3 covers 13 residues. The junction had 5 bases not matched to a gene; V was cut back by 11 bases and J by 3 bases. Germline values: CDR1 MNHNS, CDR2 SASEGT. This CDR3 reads CAAQGANYNEQFF. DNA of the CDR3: TGTGCCGCACAGGGGGCGAACTACAATGAGCAGTTCTTC.

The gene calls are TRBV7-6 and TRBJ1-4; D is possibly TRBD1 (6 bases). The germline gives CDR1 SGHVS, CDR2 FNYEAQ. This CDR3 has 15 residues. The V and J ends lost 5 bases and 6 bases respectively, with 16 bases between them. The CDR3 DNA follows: TGTGCCAGCAGCCAAACAGGGCCGTGGGATGAAAAACTGTTTTTT. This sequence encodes CASSQTGPWDEKLFF.

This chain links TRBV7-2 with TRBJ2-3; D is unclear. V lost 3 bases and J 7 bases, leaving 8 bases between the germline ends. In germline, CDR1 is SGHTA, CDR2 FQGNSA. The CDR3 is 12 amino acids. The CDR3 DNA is TGTGCCAGCAGCTTCCCCCCTTATACGCAGTATTTT. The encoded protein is CASSFPPYTQYF.

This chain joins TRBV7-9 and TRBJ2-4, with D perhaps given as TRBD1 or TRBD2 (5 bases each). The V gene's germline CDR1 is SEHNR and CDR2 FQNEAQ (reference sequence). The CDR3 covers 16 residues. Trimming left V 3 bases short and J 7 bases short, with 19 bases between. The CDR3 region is CASSFGTNGKGNIQYF. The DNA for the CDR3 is TGTGCCAGCAGCTTTGGAACAAACGGGAAGGGGAACATTCAGTACTTC.

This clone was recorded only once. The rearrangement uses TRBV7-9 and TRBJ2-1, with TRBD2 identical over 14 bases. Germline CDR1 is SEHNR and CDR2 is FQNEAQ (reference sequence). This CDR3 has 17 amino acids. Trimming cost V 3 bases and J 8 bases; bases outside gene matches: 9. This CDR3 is CASSFRTGTSGSDEQFF. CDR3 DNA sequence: TGTGCCAGCAGCTTCAGAACCGGGACTAGCGGGAGTGATGAGCAGTTCTTC.